The 25 T cell receptor beta chains given below trace back to one sample, sequenced in a study of cytomegalovirus exposure and HLA in healthy donors (TCRdb year 2017). The library was made by the immunoSEQ multiplex PCR assay. The table was pulled from immuneACCESS by TCRdb, which kept in-frame rearrangements only. Such tables lose some clones; where checked, under half of the loss comes from unresolved V genes, and the rest has no known cause. This sample is represented by approximately 180,000 clones; around nine tenths of them were singletons. Of the sample, roughly 3% is held by the ten largest clones. Sequences were obtained from PBMCs. The source is a man younger than 35 in good health and CMV-seropositive.

The chain uses TRBV6-5 and TRBJ1-5; D ambiguous. The V end was cut by 0 bases, the J end by 7 bases, with 13 bases between. The CDR3 is 15 residues long. Looked up from germline, CDR1 is MNHEY and CDR2 is SVGAGI. The CDR3 spells CASSYSRGSSQPQHF. CDR3 nucleotides: TGTGCCAGCAGTTACTCGAGAGGGTCAAGCCAGCCCCAGCATTTT.

This rearrangement joins TRBV6-5 to TRBJ1-3; 8 positions match TRBD1. The CDR3 extends over 16 amino acids. V shed 0 bases and J 4 bases; nucleotides not matched to a gene: 5. The germline V gene encodes CDR1 MNHEY and CDR2 SVGAGI. DNA for the CDR3: TGTGCCAGCAGTTACTCGGGCAGGGGGCTGGGAAACACCATATATTTT. Amino acids: CASSYSGRGLGNTIYF.

J is TRBJ1-4 and V is TRBV7-9, with 8 bases that match TRBD1. Unmatched junction bases numbered 8, after V lost 8 bases and J lost 0 bases. CDR1 and CDR2 (germline): SEHNR, FQNEAQ (reference sequence). This CDR3 has 16 amino acids. The CDR3 DNA follows: TGTGCCAGCCGACAGGGGACAGGCGCAACTAATGAAAAACTGTTTTTT. It encodes CASRQGTGATNEKLFF.

This clone has a count of ten or more. The V gene is TRBV4-3, the J gene TRBJ2-5, with 8 bases that match TRBD2. The CDR3 sequence is 15 residues long. Germline assignment: CDR1 LGHNA and CDR2 YSLEER. Trimming took 1 base from V and 2 from J; bases not matched to a gene: 3. CDR3 sequence: CASSQARGGQETQYF. CDR3 bases: TGCGCCAGCAGCCAAGCCCGCGGGGGGCAAGAGACCCAGTACTTC.

V usage is TRBV4-2 and J usage is TRBJ1-4; TRBD1 matches at 8 bases. Looked up from germline, CDR1 is LGHNA and CDR2 is YNFKEQ. V shed 4 bases, J shed 8 bases, and the junction held 12 bases outside the gene matches. The CDR3 spans 16 residues. CDR3: CASSLRAGTGPEKLFF. CDR3 DNA sequence: TGTGCCAGCAGCCTGCGTGCGGGGACAGGCCCCGAAAAACTGTTTTTT.

This chain links TRBV9 with TRBJ1-1; TRBD1 matches 8 bases. Germline V gene data show CDR1 as SGDLS and CDR2 as YYNGEE. The CDR3 is 15 residues long. The trim removed 2 bases at V and 0 bases at J, leaving 3 bases unmatched. CDR3 amino acids: CASSVGDRLNTEAFF. CDR3 sequence (DNA): TGTGCCAGCAGCGTCGGGGACAGGTTGAACACTGAAGCTTTCTTT.

This sequence joins TRBV2 and TRBJ1-5, with 10 bases identical to TRBD1. CDR1 is SNHLY and CDR2 is FYNNEI in the germline V gene. The CDR3 extends over 14 amino acids. The junction had 5 bases not matched to a gene; V was cut back by 6 bases and J by 6 bases. The CDR3 spells CASRGTGVAQPQHF. As DNA, the CDR3 is TGTGCCAGCAGAGGGACAGGGGTTGCTCAGCCCCAGCATTTT.

The chain employs TRBV27 and TRBJ1-5, with D tentatively TRBD1 (5 bases). The V and J ends lost 8 bases and 6 bases respectively, with 11 bases between them. Per germline, CDR1 MNHEY and CDR2 SMNVEV (reference sequence). The CDR3 runs 12 residues. The CDR3 DNA follows: TGTGCCAGCGGCAGGGTCGGTCAGCCCCAGCATTTT. This sequence encodes CASGRVGQPQHF.

V usage is TRBV7-6 and J usage is TRBJ2-5; TRBD2 aligns across 13 bases. V shed 4 bases, J shed 7 bases, and the junction held 9 bases outside the gene matches. The CDR3 sequence is 16 residues long. The germline CDR1 and CDR2 sequences are SGHVS and FNYEAQ. CDR3 in DNA: TGTGCCAGCAGCTCGGGACTAGCGGGATTTGAGGGGACCCAGTACTTC. This gives the protein CASSSGLAGFEGTQYF.

The CDR3 DNA reads TGTGCCAGCAGCCCTTCAATGGGGGGTGAGCAGTTCTTC. Translation gives CASSPSMGGEQFF. This rearrangement joins TRBV7-3 to TRBJ2-1; perhaps TRBD2 as D (6 bases). Trimming removed 5 bases at V and 9 bases at J, with 14 bases between. This CDR3 contains 13 residues. CDR1 SGHTA and CDR2 FQGTGA come from the germline V gene.

The gene calls are TRBV4-2 and TRBJ2-1, with 9 bases fitting TRBD2. Losses at the gene ends were 1 base for V and 6 bases for J; bases not matched to a gene: 10. The CDR3 extends over 17 amino acids. CDR1 and CDR2 from the germline V gene are LGHNA and YNFKEQ. CDR3 protein: CASSQVRASGNFNEQFF. As DNA, the CDR3 is TGTGCCAGCAGCCAAGTCCGAGCTAGCGGGAATTTCAATGAGCAGTTCTTC.

As for this clone: A junction end diverges from the germline sequence, so it may reflect a read error. The rearrangement links TRBV28 to TRBJ1-2; 11 positions agree with TRBD1. The CDR3 sequence is 11 residues long. Germline lookup yields CDR1 MDHEN and CDR2 SYDVKM. Here the CDR3 reads CASSMDRGRRF. Written as DNA, the CDR3 is TGTGCCAGCAGTATGGACAGGGGGCGCAGATTC.

The rearrangement links TRBV5-1 to TRBJ2-7; 8 bases map to TRBD1. CDR3 length: 18 amino acids. V shed 1 base and J 4 bases; nucleotides not matched to a gene: 16. The germline CDR1 and CDR2 sequences are SGHRS and YFSETQ. The CDR3 here is CASSLYLPRGRITYEQYF. For the CDR3, the DNA is TGCGCCAGCAGCTTGTATCTGCCCAGGGGGCGCATTACGTACGAGCAGTACTTC.

The chain has TRBV7-2 and TRBJ2-6; D remains ambiguous. V lost 5 bases and J 0 bases, leaving 8 bases between the germline ends. The CDR3 length is 15 residues. Germline values: CDR1 SGHTA, CDR2 FQGNSA. CDR3 sequence (DNA): TGTGCCAGCAGCCGCTACCGCTCTGGGGCCAACGTCCTGACTTTC. It is translated as CASSRYRSGANVLTF.

The table lists this clone with a count of one. V gene TRBV6-6 combines with J gene TRBJ2-7, with D maybe TRBD1 (5 bases). The CDR3 has 15 residues. V was cut by 4 bases and J by 4 bases, with 17 bases left in between. The V gene's germline CDR1 is MNHNY and CDR2 SVGAGI (reference sequence). CDR3 residues: CASSSTGPRDYEQYF. The CDR3 DNA reads TGTGCCAGCAGTTCGACCGGCCCCAGGGATTACGAGCAGTACTTC.

The chain is built from TRBV6-7 and TRBJ1-3; D may be TRBD1 (6 bases). TRBV6-7 has ORF status, its function being uncertain. The CDR3 covers 13 residues. The ends were cut back, 6 bases at V and 1 base at J, with 7 bases in the middle. The CDR3 DNA is TGTGCCAGCAGAGGACAGTCTGGAAACACCATATATTTT. It yields the protein CASRGQSGNTIYF.

The J gene is TRBJ2-3, the V gene TRBV2, with D possibly TRBD1 on 6 matching bases. V was clipped by 5 bases and J by 6 bases, with 18 bases between them. Germline CDR1 reads SNHLY; CDR2 reads FYNNEI. The CDR3 length is 15 residues. The CDR3 DNA is TGTGCCAGCAGTAAGGTGGCAGGGGCTAGGGATACGCAGTATTTT. The encoded protein is CASSKVAGARDTQYF.

The chain employs TRBV7-6 and TRBJ1-1; D is possibly TRBD1 (5 bases). This CDR3 spans 12 amino acids. CDR1 is SGHVS, CDR2 FNYEAQ, per germline. Trimming left V 1 base short and J 11 bases short, with 11 bases between. The CDR3, as DNA: TGTGCCAGCAGCTTAGGCGGGGGAGAGGCTTTCTTT. Its protein product is CASSLGGGEAFF.

The V gene is TRBV18, the J gene TRBJ1-6; D might be TRBD1 (6 bases). The CDR3 loop spans 16 amino acids. Trimming left V 7 bases short and J 10 bases short, with 23 bases between. CDR1 is KGHSH, CDR2 LQKENI, per germline. For the CDR3, the DNA is TGTGCCAGCTGGGAAGCTCCCCACAGGGTCCGCTCACCCCTCCACTTT. Amino acid sequence: CASWEAPHRVRSPLHF.

The chain uses TRBV7-3 and TRBJ2-3; maybe TRBD2 (6 bases). Trimming stripped 5 bases from V and 8 bases from J, with 14 bases between. The length of the CDR3 is 13 residues. Germline CDR1 SGHTA, CDR2 FQGTGA. CDR3: CASSAGKEGTQYF. DNA for the CDR3: TGTGCCAGCAGCGCAGGGAAGGAGGGTACGCAGTATTTT.

This sequence joins TRBV7-6 and TRBJ1-1; D is unresolved. Germline CDR1 and CDR2: SGHVS and FNYEAQ. V dropped 4 bases and J dropped 8 bases, with 17 bases sitting between them. The length of the CDR3 is 14 residues. DNA for the CDR3: TGTGCCAGCAGCTCCAAGTTTCAGAGAGCGGAAGCTTTCTTT. Protein: CASSSKFQRAEAFF.

The genes are TRBV27 and TRBJ2-7, with 13 bases matching TRBD2. The CDR3 has 15 residues. Trimming at V came to 5 bases and at J to 4 bases, leaving 5 bases not matched to a gene. The germline V gene encodes CDR1 MNHEY and CDR2 SMNVEV (reference sequence). For the CDR3, the DNA is TGTGCCAGCAGTGCCCGACTAGCGGGAGGTTACGAGCAGTACTTC. Translation: CASSARLAGGYEQYF.

In its sample, this clone was seen once. The chain recombines TRBV19 with TRBJ2-7, with 13 bases matching TRBD2. This CDR3 is 16 amino acids long. Germline lookup yields CDR1 LNHDA and CDR2 SQIVND (reference sequence). Trimming took 5 bases from V and 4 from J; bases not matched to a gene: 8. The CDR3 is CASSSRTSGSAYEQYF. The DNA for the CDR3 is TGTGCCAGTAGTTCCCGGACTAGCGGGAGTGCTTACGAGCAGTACTTC.

The chain couples TRBV27 to TRBJ1-1, with D perhaps matching TRBD1 (5 bases). V was clipped by 5 bases and J by 0 bases, with 10 bases between them. From germline, CDR1 is MNHEY and CDR2 SMNVEV (reference sequence). The CDR3 contains 14 residues. The CDR3 loop is CASSRTTLNTEAFF. CDR3 DNA sequence: TGTGCCAGCAGTAGGACAACTTTGAACACTGAAGCTTTCTTT.

The chain uses TRBV6-1 and TRBJ2-3; 8 positions agree with TRBD2. J was trimmed by 4 bases and V by 6 bases; bases with no gene match: 6. Germline CDR1 and CDR2: MNHNS and SASEGT. The CDR3 contains 14 residues. As DNA, the CDR3 is TGTGCCAGCAGAAAGCGGGAGATGTCAGATACGCAGTATTTT. This translates into CASRKREMSDTQYF.